This T cell receptor delta chain was identified during a study of delta chains in infants with herpesvirus infections (dated by TCRdb to 2022 to 2023). Background on the whole study: The study prospectively followed a Ugandan infant birth cohort from birth to characterize gammadelta T cell responses to primary cytomegalovirus (CMV) infection. A public fetal Vdelta1/Vgamma8 gammadelta TCR clonotype was searched for in infants infected with CMV after birth. Using PBMC, gammadelta TCRs were sequenced for some 17 CMV-infected infants, one of whom was congenitally infected, and for eight or nine CMV-uninfected infants who had enough sample available. Blood samples from the infants were grouped into approximate ages of 1.5, 4, 8 and 12 months. Previously published Belgian fetal and cord blood gammadelta TCR data were included only for comparison and were not generated in this cohort.

The CDR3 covers 20 residues, taking in both the cysteine and the phenylalanine. Just CDR3 DNA is preserved here, 60 bases in frame from base 1. In the germline V gene, CDR1 corresponds to TSWWSYY and CDR2 to QGS. V is reduced by 5 bases and J by 2 bases, leaving a spacing of 30 bases between them. Of note for this clone: It has no known antigen specificity. One base away lies a much larger clone, so this may be a sequencing read error. The same CDR3 can be traced to other DNA sequences in this sample.

The library was obtained by RT-PCR. To generate TCR cDNA, RNA from PBMC was reverse transcribed using SuperScript II together with primers specific for the gamma chain and the delta chain. cDNA was purified with AMPure XP beads, amplified, and indexed with Illumina adapters using the Nextera XT Index Kit. Sequencing of gammadelta TCR libraries was carried out on an Illumina MiSeq using a V2 300-cycle kit. As for how the authors treated the data: Using MiXCR v2.1.12, CDR3 sequences were assembled, and reads were mapped onto D, J and V genes obtained from GenBank. VDJtools v1.2.1 was used to perform repertoire analyses of the CDR3 clonotypes. Clonotypes were called again by TCRdb from the public reads via CATT, and duplicate nucleotide sequences were then merged into one entry. TCRdb, not the authors, supplied the V and J calls. This sample gives 960 or so delta-chain clones in total; approximately 9% of them show up just once. The ten largest clones add up to approximately 6.2% of the sample.

In Kampala, Uganda, pregnant women receiving prenatal care were recruited and their infants were enrolled, and documentation of maternal HIV status was required. Home visits to families took place weekly, and collection of infant clinical information, oral swabs and peripheral blood began at 6 weeks of age and was repeated every 4 months after that. Blood was drawn into heparin tubes, and PBMC were isolated via Ficoll-Paque density gradient centrifugation and then cryopreserved. Results the study describes overall, beyond this receptor: The public Vdelta1 clonotype appeared in 4 of 18 CMV-infected infants: three infected postnatally before 120 days of age, plus the congenitally infected infant. Detection of the public clonotype was limited to the first time point after infection, and the public clonotype was not found in uninfected infants or in infants infected after 120 days. Presence of the public clonotype at levels below the detection limit might still occur in CMV-uninfected infants. Limitations noted by the authors included a small sample size and a lack of race- or environment-matched controls, because nearly all Ugandans acquire CMV before adulthood. Within Vdelta1 cells, the frequency of the public clonotype appeared to be inversely correlated with age at infection and to decay rapidly, seemingly not persisting past roughly two months.

The source of this sequence is a human donor who was a Ugandan infant, either HIV-exposed or HIV-unexposed (not recorded which). The V gene is TRDV1 and the J gene is TRDJ1; perhaps TRDD3 is the D gene, with 7 bases matching. The sample was peripheral blood, taken at time point 2 of longitudinal follow-up. The CDR3 protein: CALGIELTLLGFLNTDKLIF. The nucleotide sequence reads as follows: TGTGCTCTTGGGATAGAATTAACCTTACTGGGGTTCCTAAATACCGATAAACTCATCTTT.